This record concerns one T cell receptor beta chain sequence. TCRdb keeps only in-frame clones here, not all; method: immunoSEQ multiplex PCR. Of about 92,000 clones detected, about 85% appear once; the ten largest clones hold roughly 12%. This specimen comes from a study of blood T cell repertoires in COVID-19. The sample was peripheral blood. This TCR derives from a human donor in a cohort sampled during active COVID-19.

The CDR3 DNA reads TGCGCCAGCAGCCATAGCGGGAGGGCTAACGAGCAGTACTTC. Amino acids: CASSHSGRANEQYF. The V gene is TRBV5-1, the J gene TRBJ2-7; the match to TRBD2 covers 11 bases. Per germline, CDR1 SGHRS and CDR2 YFSETQ. CDR3 length equals 14 residues. Germline trimming cut 4 bases from V and 5 bases from J; bases unmatched to any gene: 5.